These T cell receptor beta chains were read from a single sample in a study of cytomegalovirus exposure and HLA in healthy donors. Assay: immunoSEQ multiplex PCR; the TCRdb copy retains only in-frame clones and omits some. The sample holds tens of thousands of clones, around 74% seen once. Sequenced: PBMCs. These receptors were obtained from a man aged 25 to 45 in good health and CMV-seropositive. CDR3s include the opening cysteine and the closing phenylalanine or tryptophan. D genes are given only for firm matches. Not all rows give a size; the values are once, few, many and, for expanded clones, a class.

>TRBD1|TRBV9|.|TRBJ2-7
CASSVGTGSHEQYF
TGTGCCAGCAGCGTCGGGACAGGGAGTCACGAGCAGTACTTC
>.|TRBV27|few|TRBJ2-7
CAGGLGGGKTPWDTYEQYF
TGTGCCGGGGGGCTTGGGGGAGGGAAAACCCCTTGGGATACCTACGAGCAGTACTTC
>.|TRBV6-5|.|TRBJ1-1
CASSYGGGTVNTEAFF
TGTGCCAGCAGTTACGGTGGGGGCACGGTTAACACTGAAGCTTTCTTT
>.|TRBV30|.|TRBJ2-5
CAWSVTVSGTQYF
TGTGCCTGGAGTGTAACAGTTTCAGGGACCCAGTACTTC
>.|TRBV7-9|.|TRBJ2-7
CASSLLLSYEQYF
TGTGCCAGCAGCTTACTCCTGTCCTACGAGCAGTACTTC
>TRBD2|TRBV9|.|TRBJ2-1
CASSVGVLGLAGGPANNEQFF
TGTGCCAGCAGCGTAGGGGTGCTGGGACTAGCGGGGGGGCCGGCCAACAATGAGCAGTTCTTC
>.|TRBV4-1|.|TRBJ1-2
CASSQDHLRGHRFYGYTF
TGCGCCAGCAGCCAAGATCATCTTAGGGGACATCGATTTTATGGCTACACCTTC
>TRBD1|TRBV19|.|TRBJ2-7
CATKNTPRQGGGYEQYF
TGTGCCACTAAAAACACCCCTCGACAGGGGGGTGGTTACGAGCAGTACTTC
>.|TRBV5-1|.|TRBJ2-3
CASSPRDSGSTDTQYF
TGCGCCAGCAGCCCCCGGGACTCCGGCAGCACAGATACGCAGTATTTT
>.|TRBV5-6|few|TRBJ1-5
CASSLTGYSNQPQHF
TGTGCCAGCAGCTTAACAGGGTATAGCAATCAGCCCCAGCATTTT
>TRBD1|TRBV7-9|few|TRBJ2-3
CSSSLETGGWSTDTQYF
TGTTCCAGCAGCTTGGAGACAGGGGGCTGGAGCACAGATACGCAGTATTTT
>TRBD1|TRBV10-3|.|TRBJ2-7
CAISPGQETSSYEQYF
TGTGCCATCAGTCCGGGACAGGAGACGAGCTCCTACGAGCAGTACTTC
>.|TRBV6-1|.|TRBJ2-7
CASSEVGLSYEQYF
TGTGCCAGCAGCGAAGTAGGACTCTCCTACGAGCAGTACTTC
>TRBD1|TRBV5-4|few|TRBJ2-7
CASRSTAGTGGHEQYF
TGTGCCAGCAGATCAACAGCCGGGACAGGGGGCCACGAGCAGTACTTC
>.|TRBV9|.|TRBJ1-6
CASSVGDTRNSPLHF
TGTGCCAGCAGCGTTGGGGACACACGAAATTCACCCCTCCACTTT
>TRBD1|TRBV9|once|TRBJ1-5
CASSVGQGGNQPQHF
TGTGCCAGCAGCGTAGGACAGGGGGGCAATCAGCCCCAGCATTTT
>.|TRBV30|.|TRBJ1-3
CAWTSSGNTIYF
TGTGCCTGGACCAGCTCTGGAAACACCATATATTTT
>.|TRBV6-4|.|TRBJ2-2
CASSVTNTGELFF
TGTGCCAGCAGTGTTACGAACACCGGGGAGCTGTTTTTT
>TRBD2|TRBV19|few|TRBJ2-5
CASSMRGGGAKTQYF
TGTGCCAGTAGTATGAGAGGCGGGGGGGCGAAGACCCAGTACTTC
>.|TRBV20-1|.|TRBJ1-1
CSPGGVEAFF
TGCAGTCCTGGGGGGGTAGAAGCTTTCTTT
>TRBD1|TRBV4-2|.|TRBJ1-1
CASSQEVGGRVNTEAFF
TGTGCCAGCAGCCAAGAAGTAGGGGGCCGAGTGAACACTGAAGCTTTCTTT
>.|TRBV5-1|.|TRBJ2-7
CASSPQGSEQYF
TGCGCCAGCAGCCCGCAGGGTTCCGAGCAGTACTTC
>.|TRBV4-2|.|TRBJ2-7
CASSQAISGGRYEQYF
TGTGCCAGCAGCCAAGCTATATCCGGGGGTCGCTACGAGCAGTACTTC
>TRBD2|TRBV4-1|many|TRBJ2-3
CASSQDSAGDSTDTQYF
TGCGCCAGCAGCCAAGATTCAGCGGGGGATAGCACAGATACGCAGTATTTT
>.|TRBV5-1|.|TRBJ1-4
CASSREQESEKLFF
TGCGCCAGCAGCCGAGAACAGGAGTCCGAAAAACTGTTTTTT